This TCR beta chain stems from a study of blood T cell repertoires in COVID-19. Study overall: Samples taken during acute and convalescent COVID-19 were collected in the United States, Italy and Spain. The analysed material was cDNA or gDNA that came from T cells, B-cell-depleted T cells, or PBMCs.

The germline gives CDR1 LNHDA, CDR2 SQIVND (reference sequence). Germline trimming cut 4 bases from V and 5 bases from J; bases unmatched to any gene: 8. This CDR3 is 15 amino acids long. Per the authors' pipeline: Estimated nucleated cell counts came from reference gene primer amplification. The method was immunoSEQ multiplex PCR; TCRdb's version includes in-frame clones alone and lacks a portion of them. Clone size and the V and J calls come from that table; the DNA yielded D and trimming. The table has approximately 300,000 clones, around four fifths seen once. J is TRBJ2-3 and V is TRBV19; 8 bases match TRBD2. The TCR comes from a woman aged 45-65 years with active or convalescent COVID-19. Input material: peripheral blood. The CDR3 sequence is CASSTPGGGRDTQYF. In DNA, the CDR3 is TGTGCCAGTAGTACCCCCGGGGGGGGGAGAGATACGCAGTATTTT.